This T cell receptor beta chain was identified in a study of Graves' ophthalmopathy and Graves' hyperthyroidism (dated by TCRdb to the late 2010s). The study in broad terms: Peripheral blood samples were taken at the time of initial diagnosis, before any treatment was given. Once sampling was done, hyperthyroidism patients were given methimazole at a starting dose of 30 mg daily, while ophthalmopathy patients were given high-dose intravenous methylprednisolone. In total, some 140 blood samples were TCR-sequenced: approximately 42 ophthalmopathy, 80 or so hyperthyroidism and some 17 hyperthyroidism-to-ophthalmopathy patients. The study used signatures of the TCR beta repertoire to tell Graves' ophthalmopathy apart from Graves' hyperthyroidism and to predict which patients would progress to ophthalmopathy. T-cell repertoires of thyroid tissue and blood were compared in six or seven hyperthyroidism patients. A discovery set of 90 to 100 patients (43 ophthalmopathy, approximately 58 stable hyperthyroidism) was enrolled to explore V-J signatures distinguishing ophthalmopathy from hyperthyroidism. An independent validation cohort was composed of 18 hyperthyroidism patients and around 16 patients who later progressed from hyperthyroidism to ophthalmopathy. Results the study describes overall, beyond this receptor: The 13-signature model separated ophthalmopathy from stable hyperthyroidism with 87.88% sensitivity and around 81% specificity in cross-validation, and 80%/75% in the test set. No statistical method was used to set the sample size in advance, and the investigators knew which group each participant was assigned to. In validation, the model predicted ophthalmopathy progression with over 60% sensitivity and around 72% specificity; more than ten predicted patients were CT-confirmed with GO in a median of around 6 months. Most expanded thyroid clonotypes with a frequency above 0.001 also appeared in blood, which suggests that blood repertoires may reflect the immune response in the thyroid.

Patients with ophthalmopathy had moderately to severely active disease, with a Clinical Activity Score of 3 or more, a NOSPECS grade of 4 or more, and a disease duration of less than 3 months. Patients were excluded if they had other autoimmune diseases, uncontrolled infections, pregnancy or lactation. Clinical symptoms, serum thyroxine, TRAb, thyroid ultrasound and orbital computed tomography formed the basis of the diagnosis. Ficoll-Paque density gradient centrifugation was used to isolate PBMCs from around 10 ml of fresh peripheral blood. Total RNA was extracted with Trizol reagent and quality-checked on an Agilent 2100 Bioanalyzer. V was cut back by 10 bases and J by 1 base, leaving a gap of 17 bases between them. CDR1 and CDR2 were assigned from the germline V gene as ENHRY and SYGVKD. Spanning cysteine to phenylalanine, the CDR3 consists of 15 amino acids. The entry retains the CDR3 DNA only, 45 bases that are in frame from base 1.

TCR beta CDR3 regions were amplified from RNA transcripts for repertoire sequencing. The first round of RT-PCR was done with HTBI primers and the Qiagen OneStep RT-PCR kit, and was followed by a second round of multiplex PCR, then size selection and purification. Libraries were sequenced on an Illumina HiSeq2000 using paired-end 100 bp reads. In the authors' own workflow: SOAPnuke was used to process the reads, removing any read that contained adapters or uncalled bases, had a mean Phred below 15, or lacked an exact match to the constant primer or identifier. High-quality paired reads were merged with COPE v1.2.5. Unique nucleotide sequences were defined as clonotypes and aligned to IMGT TRB V, D and J references using MiTCR v1.1. Only V-J combinations with frequency above 0.0001 were analysed, covering around 99% of repertoires. For each V-J combination, a TCR clonal expansion and chaos score was defined as the ratio of F50 clonal expansion to chaos observed in the TCRdist matrix. Welch's t-statistics and random forest were used to narrow the features down to approximately 13 V-J combinations, which were then fed into a naive Bayes classifier. The Morisita-Horn index was used to measure how similar the thyroid and blood repertoires were. In-frame beta chains were kept once TCRdb had trimmed the public reads at Q25 with fastp and called clones with MiXCR. When rows share a CDR3 protein, they turn into one entry using the most common DNA and genes. The V and J calls, along with clone size, are taken from TCRdb and not from the paper's own processing. The sample table records about 740,000 distinct CDR3 sequences; 35% to 50% of these occur just once. Around 40% of the sample is in the top ten clones.

Many counts were recorded for this clonotype. Its antigen has not been determined. No quality values exist for individual bases; no much larger clone is one base distant. This clonotype originated in an adult man with Graves' ophthalmopathy. The material sequenced was peripheral blood. The sequence is built from TRBV10-3 and TRBJ1-5, with no confident D gene call. The CDR3 region has the sequence CATMVDTRSNQPQHF. Here is the DNA: TGTGCCACCATGGTCGATACCCGGAGCAATCAGCCCCAGCATTTT.